These T cell receptor beta chains were read from a single sample in a study of shared clonotypes between healthy human individuals. The method was immunoSEQ multiplex PCR; TCRdb's version includes in-frame clones alone and lacks a portion of them. Seen here are roughly 2.4 million clones, approximately 94% observed once, and the top ten hold around 0.13%. Sequenced sample: naive CD4+ T cells sorted from blood. Receptors originate from a man aged 18 to 30 in good health. Both conserved end residues are part of each CDR3. Each record gives: J gene, clone size, V gene, D gene, CDR3 protein, CDR3 DNA. D genes are given only for firm matches. Size is omitted from some rows. Given values are once, few, many or a class for expanded clones.

>TRBJ1-6|NA|TRBV19|NA
CASSTTGNNSPLHF
TGTGCCAGTAGTACTACAGGGAATAATTCACCCCTCCACTTT
>TRBJ2-2|NA|TRBV30|NA
CAWSDPPRPGELFF
TGTGCCTGGAGTGACCCCCCCCGGCCCGGGGAGCTGTTTTTT
>TRBJ1-1|once|TRBV28|NA
CASSSTGKGNTEAFF
TGTGCCAGCAGTTCCACGGGGAAGGGGAACACTGAAGCTTTCTTT
>TRBJ1-6|NA|TRBV6-5|NA
CASSYQGGGQVTLHF
TGTGCCAGCAGTTACCAAGGGGGGGGCCAGGTGACCCTCCACTTT
>TRBJ2-1|NA|TRBV5-6|TRBD1
CASSPGTGLYYNEQFF
TGTGCCAGCAGCCCCGGGACAGGCTTATACTACAATGAGCAGTTCTTC
>TRBJ1-2|NA|TRBV18|NA
CASSPRSGAVDGYTF
TGTGCCAGCTCACCACGATCAGGGGCCGTGGATGGCTACACCTTC
>TRBJ2-1|NA|TRBV10-2|NA
CASSESELFNRKFF
TGCGCCAGCAGTGAGTCGGAACTTTTCAACCGGAAGTTCTTC
>TRBJ1-1|NA|TRBV25-1|NA
CASLNSYTEAFF
TGTGCCAGCCTTAACAGCTACACTGAAGCTTTCTTT
>TRBJ2-1|NA|TRBV6-5|TRBD1
CASKRDRDKYNEQFF
TGTGCCAGCAAGAGGGACAGGGATAAATACAATGAGCAGTTCTTC
>TRBJ1-4|NA|TRBV10-3|NA
CAISGGWGGTNEKLFF
TGTGCCATCAGTGGAGGCTGGGGGGGGACTAATGAAAAACTGTTTTTT
>TRBJ2-7|NA|TRBV28|NA
CASSSDIYEQYF
TGTGCCAGCAGTTCCGATATCTACGAGCAGTACTTC
>TRBJ2-7|NA|TRBV11-2|TRBD1
CASSDRGRYEQYF
TGTGCCAGCAGCGACAGGGGGCGGTACGAGCAGTACTTC
>TRBJ2-7|NA|TRBV4-1|TRBD2
CASSQGTSGRAYEQYF
TGCGCCAGCAGCCAAGGGACTAGCGGGAGGGCCTACGAGCAGTACTTC
>TRBJ2-6|NA|TRBV10-3|NA
CAISESGANVLTF
TGTGCCATCAGTGAATCCGGGGCCAACGTCCTGACTTTC
>TRBJ2-1|NA|TRBV2|NA
CASSRLGTGYNEQFF
TGTGCCAGCAGCCGACTAGGGACTGGGTACAATGAGCAGTTCTTC
>TRBJ2-5|NA|TRBV5-4|TRBD2
CASSRTSGRGETQYF
TGTGCCAGCAGCAGAACTAGCGGGAGGGGAGAGACCCAGTACTTC
>TRBJ2-5|NA|TRBV7-2|NA
CASSPGRVRETQYF
TGTGCCAGCAGCCCGGGGCGGGTTCGGGAGACCCAGTACTTC
>TRBJ1-4|NA|TRBV5-4|TRBD1
CASSLDRGRHEKLFF
TGTGCCAGCAGCTTGGACAGGGGGCGACATGAAAAACTGTTTTTT
>TRBJ1-6|NA|TRBV11-2|NA
CASSVAKGSYNSPLHF
TGTGCCAGCAGCGTAGCAAAAGGATCCTATAATTCACCCCTCCACTTT
>TRBJ1-5|NA|TRBV28|NA
CASSLGQPQHF
TGTGCCAGCAGTTTGGGTCAGCCCCAGCATTTT
>TRBJ1-4|NA|TRBV9|NA
CASSVAEGLGEKLFF
TGTGCCAGCAGCGTAGCTGAGGGTTTAGGTGAAAAACTGTTTTTT
>TRBJ1-1|once|TRBV13|NA
CASSSRQNTEAFF
TGTGCCAGCAGCTCTCGGCAGAACACTGAAGCTTTCTTT
>TRBJ1-1|once|TRBV4-1|TRBD1
CASSQADRGRFGAEAFF
TGCGCCAGCAGCCAGGCGGACAGGGGGCGTTTTGGGGCTGAAGCTTTCTTT